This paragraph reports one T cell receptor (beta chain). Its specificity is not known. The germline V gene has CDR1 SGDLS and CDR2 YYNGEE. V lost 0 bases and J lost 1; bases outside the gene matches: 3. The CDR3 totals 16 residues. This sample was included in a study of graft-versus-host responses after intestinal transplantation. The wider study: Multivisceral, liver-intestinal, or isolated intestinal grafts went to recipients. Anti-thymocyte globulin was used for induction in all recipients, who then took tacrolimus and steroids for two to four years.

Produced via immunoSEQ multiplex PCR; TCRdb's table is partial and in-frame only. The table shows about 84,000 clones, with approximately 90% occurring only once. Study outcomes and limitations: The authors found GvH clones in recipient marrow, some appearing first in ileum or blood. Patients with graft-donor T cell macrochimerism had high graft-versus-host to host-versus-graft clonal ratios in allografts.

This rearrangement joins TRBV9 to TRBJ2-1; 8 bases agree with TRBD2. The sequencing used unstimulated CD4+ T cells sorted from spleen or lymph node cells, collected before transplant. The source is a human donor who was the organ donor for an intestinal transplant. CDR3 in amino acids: CASSVGGGRSYNEQFF. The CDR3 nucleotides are TGTGCCAGCAGCGTAGGTGGCGGGAGGTCCTACAATGAGCAGTTCTTC.